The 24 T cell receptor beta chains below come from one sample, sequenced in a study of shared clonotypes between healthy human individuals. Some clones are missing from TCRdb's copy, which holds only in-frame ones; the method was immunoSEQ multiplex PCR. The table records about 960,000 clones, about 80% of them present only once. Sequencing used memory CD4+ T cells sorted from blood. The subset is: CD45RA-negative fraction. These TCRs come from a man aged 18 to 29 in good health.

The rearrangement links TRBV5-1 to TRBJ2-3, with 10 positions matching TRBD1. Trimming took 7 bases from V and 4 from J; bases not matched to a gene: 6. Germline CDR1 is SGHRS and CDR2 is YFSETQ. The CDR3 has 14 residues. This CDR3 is CASARDRGSDTQYF. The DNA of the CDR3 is TGCGCCAGCGCCCGGGACAGGGGATCAGATACGCAGTATTTT.

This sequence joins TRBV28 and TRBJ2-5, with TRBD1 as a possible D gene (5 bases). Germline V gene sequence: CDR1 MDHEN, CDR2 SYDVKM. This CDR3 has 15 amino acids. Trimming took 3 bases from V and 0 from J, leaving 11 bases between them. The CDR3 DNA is TGTGCCAGCAGTTTTTACGTAGGGGACCAAGAGACCCAGTACTTC. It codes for CASSFYVGDQETQYF.

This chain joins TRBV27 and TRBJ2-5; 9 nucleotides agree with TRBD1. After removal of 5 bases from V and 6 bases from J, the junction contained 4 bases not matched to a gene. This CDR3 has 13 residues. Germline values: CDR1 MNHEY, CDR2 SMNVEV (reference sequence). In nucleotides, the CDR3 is TGTGCCAGCAGTCACGGACAGGGGAAGACCCAGTACTTC. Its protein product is CASSHGQGKTQYF.

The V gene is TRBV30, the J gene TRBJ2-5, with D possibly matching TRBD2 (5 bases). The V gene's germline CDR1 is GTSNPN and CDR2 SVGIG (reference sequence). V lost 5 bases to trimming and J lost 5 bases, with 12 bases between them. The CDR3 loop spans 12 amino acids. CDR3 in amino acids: CAWEGSGETQYF. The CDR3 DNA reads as TGTGCCTGGGAGGGATCGGGGGAGACCCAGTACTTC.

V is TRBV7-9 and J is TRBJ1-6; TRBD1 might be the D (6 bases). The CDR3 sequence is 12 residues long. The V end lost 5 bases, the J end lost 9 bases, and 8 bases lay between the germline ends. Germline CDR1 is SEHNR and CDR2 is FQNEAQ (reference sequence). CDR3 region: CASSEGGSPLHF. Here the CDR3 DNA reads TGTGCCAGCAGCGAAGGGGGTTCACCCCTCCACTTT.

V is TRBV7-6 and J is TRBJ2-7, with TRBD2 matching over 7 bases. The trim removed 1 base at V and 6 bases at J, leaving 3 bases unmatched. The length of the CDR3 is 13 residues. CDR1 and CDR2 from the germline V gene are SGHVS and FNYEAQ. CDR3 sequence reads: CASSLVGGLEQYF. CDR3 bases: TGTGCCAGCAGCTTAGTGGGAGGGCTCGAGCAGTACTTC.

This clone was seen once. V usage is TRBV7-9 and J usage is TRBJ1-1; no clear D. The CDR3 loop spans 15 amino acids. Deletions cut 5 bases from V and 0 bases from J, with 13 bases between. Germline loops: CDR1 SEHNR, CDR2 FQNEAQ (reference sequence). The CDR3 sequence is CASSRDYYLNTEAFF. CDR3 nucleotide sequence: TGTGCCAGCAGCCGTGATTACTACCTGAACACTGAAGCTTTCTTT.

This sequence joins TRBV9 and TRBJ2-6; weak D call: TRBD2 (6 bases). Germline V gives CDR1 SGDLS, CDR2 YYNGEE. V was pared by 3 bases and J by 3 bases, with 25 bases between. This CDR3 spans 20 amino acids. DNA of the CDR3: TGTGCCAGCAGCGCAGATTTGGCCGCCTTTCGGGAGATTGGGGCCAACGTCCTGACTTTC. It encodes CASSADLAAFREIGANVLTF.

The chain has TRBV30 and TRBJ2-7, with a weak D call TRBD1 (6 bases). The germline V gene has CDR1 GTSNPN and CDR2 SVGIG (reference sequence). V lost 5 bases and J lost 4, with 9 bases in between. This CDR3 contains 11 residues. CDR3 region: CAWATGYEQYF. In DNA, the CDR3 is TGTGCCTGGGCGACAGGTTACGAGCAGTACTTC.

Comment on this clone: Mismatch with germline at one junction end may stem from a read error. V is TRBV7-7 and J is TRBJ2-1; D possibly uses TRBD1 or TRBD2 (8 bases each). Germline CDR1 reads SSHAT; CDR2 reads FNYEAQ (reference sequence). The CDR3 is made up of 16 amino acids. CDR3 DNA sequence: TGTGCTAGCAGCTTAGCGGGGCAGGGGACAGGTTCTGAGCAGTTCTTC. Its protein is CASSLAGQGTGSEQFF.

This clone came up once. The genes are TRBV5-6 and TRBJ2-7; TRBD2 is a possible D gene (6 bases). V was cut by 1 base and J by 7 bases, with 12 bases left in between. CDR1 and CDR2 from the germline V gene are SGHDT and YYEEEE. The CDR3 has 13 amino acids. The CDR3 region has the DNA TGTGCCAGCAGCTTGACGGAGGGGTGGGAGCAGTACTTC. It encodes CASSLTEGWEQYF.

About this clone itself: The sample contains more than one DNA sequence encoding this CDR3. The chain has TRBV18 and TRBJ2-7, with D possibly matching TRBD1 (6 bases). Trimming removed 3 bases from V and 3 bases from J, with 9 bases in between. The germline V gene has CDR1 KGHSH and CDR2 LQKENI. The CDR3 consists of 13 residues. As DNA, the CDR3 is TGTGCCAGCTCACCGGGACACCTCTACGAGCAGTACTTC. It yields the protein CASSPGHLYEQYF.

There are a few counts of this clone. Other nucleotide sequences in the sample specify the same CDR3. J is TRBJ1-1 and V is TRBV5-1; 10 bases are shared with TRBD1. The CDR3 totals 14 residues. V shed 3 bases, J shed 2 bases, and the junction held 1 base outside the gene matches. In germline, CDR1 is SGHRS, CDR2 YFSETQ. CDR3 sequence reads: CASSSTGGNTEAFF. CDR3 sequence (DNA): TGCGCCAGCAGCTCGACAGGGGGCAACACTGAAGCTTTCTTT.

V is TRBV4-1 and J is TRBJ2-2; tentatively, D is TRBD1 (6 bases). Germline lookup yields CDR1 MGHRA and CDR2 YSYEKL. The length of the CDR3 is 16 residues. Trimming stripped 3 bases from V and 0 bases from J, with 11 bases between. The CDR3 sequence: CASSHEGVSNTGELFF. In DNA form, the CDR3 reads TGCGCCAGCAGCCACGAGGGGGTATCGAACACCGGGGAGCTGTTTTTT.

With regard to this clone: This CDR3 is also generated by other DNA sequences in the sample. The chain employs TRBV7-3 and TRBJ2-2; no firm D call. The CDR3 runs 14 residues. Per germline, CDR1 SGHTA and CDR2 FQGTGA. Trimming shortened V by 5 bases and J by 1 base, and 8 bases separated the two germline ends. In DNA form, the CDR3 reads TGTGCCAGCAGCCTGGGCCGGAACACCGGGGAGCTGTTTTTT. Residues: CASSLGRNTGELFF.

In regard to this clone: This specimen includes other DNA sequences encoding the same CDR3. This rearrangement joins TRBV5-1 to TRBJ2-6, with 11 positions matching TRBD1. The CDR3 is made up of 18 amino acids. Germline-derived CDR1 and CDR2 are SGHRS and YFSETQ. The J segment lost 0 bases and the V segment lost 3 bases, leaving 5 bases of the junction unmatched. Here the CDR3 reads CASSSGTGGSSGANVLTF. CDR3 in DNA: TGCGCCAGCAGCTCCGGGACAGGGGGGAGCTCTGGGGCCAACGTCCTGACTTTC.

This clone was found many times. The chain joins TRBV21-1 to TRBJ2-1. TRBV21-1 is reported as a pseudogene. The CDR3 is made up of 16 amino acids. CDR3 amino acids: CASSKGGALGAGEQFF. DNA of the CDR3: TGTGCCAGCAGCAAAGGGGGGGCATTAGGGGCCGGTGAGCAGTTCTTC.

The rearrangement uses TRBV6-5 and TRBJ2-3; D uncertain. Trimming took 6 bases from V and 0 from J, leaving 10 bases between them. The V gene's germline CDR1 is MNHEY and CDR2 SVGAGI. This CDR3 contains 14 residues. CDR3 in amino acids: CASRPDASTDTQYF. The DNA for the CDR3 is TGTGCCAGCAGGCCCGATGCTAGCACAGATACGCAGTATTTT.

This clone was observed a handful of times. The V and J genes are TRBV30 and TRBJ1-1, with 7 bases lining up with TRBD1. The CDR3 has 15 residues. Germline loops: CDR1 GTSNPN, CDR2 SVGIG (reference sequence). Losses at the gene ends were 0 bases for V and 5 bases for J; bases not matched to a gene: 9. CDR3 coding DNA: TGTGCCTGGAGTGTACCGACAGGGCGTCAGACTGAAGCTTTCTTT. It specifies CAWSVPTGRQTEAFF.

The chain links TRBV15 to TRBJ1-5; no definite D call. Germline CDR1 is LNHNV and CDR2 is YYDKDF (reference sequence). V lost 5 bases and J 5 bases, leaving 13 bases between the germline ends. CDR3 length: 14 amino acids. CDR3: CATSPRGGHQPQHF. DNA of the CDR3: TGTGCCACCAGCCCGCGGGGAGGGCATCAGCCCCAGCATTTT.

The CDR3 DNA reads as TGTGCCAGCAGTTTGACAGGGTTCACTGAAGCTTTCTTT. Its protein is CASSLTGFTEAFF. The V and J genes are TRBV27 and TRBJ1-1, with 7 bases fitting TRBD1. CDR3 length equals 13 residues. V gave up 3 bases and J gave up 4 bases; unmatched junction bases: 2. Germline V gene sequence: CDR1 MNHEY, CDR2 SMNVEV (reference sequence).

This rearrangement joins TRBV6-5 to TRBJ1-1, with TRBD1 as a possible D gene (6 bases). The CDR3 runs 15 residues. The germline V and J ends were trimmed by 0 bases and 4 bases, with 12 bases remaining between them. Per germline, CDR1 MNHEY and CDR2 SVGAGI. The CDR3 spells CASSYSGRGGTEAFF. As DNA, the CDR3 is TGTGCCAGCAGTTACTCGGGGAGGGGGGGCACTGAAGCTTTCTTT.

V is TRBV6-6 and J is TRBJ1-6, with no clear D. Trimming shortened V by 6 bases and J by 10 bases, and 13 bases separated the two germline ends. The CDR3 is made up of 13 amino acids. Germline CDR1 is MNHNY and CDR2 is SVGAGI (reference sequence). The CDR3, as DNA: TGTGCCAGCAGGGAGCGTGAGGAATCACCCCTCCACTTT. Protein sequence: CASREREESPLHF.

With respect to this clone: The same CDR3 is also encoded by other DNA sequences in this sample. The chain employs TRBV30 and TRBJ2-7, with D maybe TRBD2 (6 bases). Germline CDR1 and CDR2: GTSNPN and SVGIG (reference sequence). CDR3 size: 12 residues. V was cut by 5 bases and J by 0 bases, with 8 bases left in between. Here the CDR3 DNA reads TGTGCCTGGCGGACTAACTCCTACGAGCAGTACTTC. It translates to CAWRTNSYEQYF.